The 20 T cell receptor beta chains below were found in one sample sequenced in a study of identical twins. TCRdb re-derived calls from the 5' RACE reads in MiXCR, one entry per CDR3 protein. Among 150,000 or so distinct CDR3 sequences listed, under 4.5% were seen once. The sample taken for sequencing was memory T cells sorted from blood. The receptors stem from a man aged 18 to 29 in good health.

This clonotype has ten or more counts. The genes are TRBV20-1 and TRBJ2-5, with D perhaps TRBD2 (6 bases). Per the germline V gene, CDR1 is DFQATT and CDR2 is SNEGSKA (reference sequence). Trimming shortened V by 0 bases and J by 5 bases, and 13 bases separated the two germline ends. The CDR3 extends over 14 amino acids. Here the CDR3 DNA reads TGCAGTGCTAGAGATGGAGGGATTCGGGAGACCCAGTACTTC. Protein product: CSARDGGIRETQYF.

This clonotype came up many times. The chain joins TRBV5-1 to TRBJ1-5, with D maybe TRBD1 (5 bases). The CDR3 has 15 amino acids. Between the trimmed V and J ends, which lost 5 bases and 0 bases, there was a span of 12 bases. Germline V gene data show CDR1 as SGHRS and CDR2 as YFSETQ. The CDR3 DNA reads TGCGCCAGCAGTCCGGGACCGCCTAGCAATCAGCCCCAGCATTTT. Its protein product is CASSPGPPSNQPQHF.

This clonotype was seen many times. The chain is built from TRBV5-1 and TRBJ1-2; D may be TRBD1 (6 bases). V shed 4 bases and J shed 4 bases, with 26 bases lying between them. The germline V gene encodes CDR1 SGHRS and CDR2 YFSETQ. The CDR3 sequence is 18 residues long. The chain's CDR3 is CASSPRPDSGVWRYGYTF. In DNA, the CDR3 is TGCGCCAGCAGCCCCAGGCCCGACTCAGGGGTTTGGCGCTATGGCTACACCTTC.

This clonotype was seen repeatedly, ten times or more. The chain combines TRBV6-2 or TRBV6-3 with TRBJ2-7, with D perhaps assigned TRBD1 or TRBD2 (5 bases each). V was pared by 6 bases and J by 2 bases, with 11 bases between. Germline CDR1 reads MNHEY; CDR2 reads SVGEGT. This CDR3 region has 13 residues. The CDR3 reads CASRGRLAYEQYF. DNA of the CDR3: TGTGCCAGCAGGGGACGGCTGGCCTACGAGCAGTACTTC.

This clonotype was seen many times. The chain carries TRBV28 and TRBJ1-4; D perhaps matches TRBD1 (6 bases). This CDR3 region has 13 residues. The V end lost 4 bases, the J end lost 8 bases, and 11 bases lay between the germline ends. Germline CDR1 and CDR2: MDHEN and SYDVKM. CDR3 nucleotide sequence: TGTGCCAGCAGTTCACAGGGAGGCGAAAAACTGTTTTTT. Amino acids: CASSSQGGEKLFF.

The rearrangement uses TRBV5-6 and TRBJ1-2; D not certain. Germline V CDR1 and CDR2: SGHDT, YYEEEE. Trimming removed 0 bases at V and 3 bases at J, with 12 bases between. The CDR3 has 15 amino acids. Written as DNA, the CDR3 is TGTGCCAGCAGCTTGGGTCGGGGAAGGGACTATGGCTACACCTTC. This gives the protein CASSLGRGRDYGYTF.

J is TRBJ2-7 and V is TRBV6-1, with 7 bases fitting TRBD1. Germline assignment: CDR1 MNHNS and CDR2 SASEGT. The trim removed 6 bases at V and 2 bases at J, leaving 4 bases unmatched. This CDR3 has 13 residues. Written as DNA, the CDR3 is TGTGCCAGCAGGAAGACAGGGACCTACGAGCAGTACGTC. This sequence encodes CASRKTGTYEQYV.

This clonotype was recorded at least ten times. The chain employs TRBV28 and TRBJ2-7; D could derive from TRBD1 or TRBD2 (6 bases each). The germline V gene has CDR1 MDHEN and CDR2 SYDVKM. V lost 6 bases and J 0 bases, leaving 21 bases between the germline ends. CDR3 size: 17 residues. The chain's CDR3 is CASRWAGTTFSSYEQYV. CDR3 in DNA: TGTGCCAGCAGGTGGGCGGGGACAACGTTTAGCTCCTACGAGCAGTACGTC.

This clonotype was seen more than once but under ten times. The chain joins TRBV5-1 to TRBJ2-2; TRBD1 agrees at 10 bases. This CDR3 region has 16 residues. V lost 4 bases, J lost 4 bases, and 7 bases stayed unmatched. Germline CDR1 is SGHRS and CDR2 is YFSETQ. CDR3 sequence (DNA): TGCGCCAGCAGCCGAAACGGACAGGGGGGCACCGGGGAGCTGTTTTTT. It is translated as CASSRNGQGGTGELFF.

This clonotype occurred many times. The V gene is TRBV27, the J gene TRBJ2-1; 10 positions agree with TRBD2. Per germline, CDR1 MNHEY and CDR2 SMNVEV (reference sequence). CDR3 length equals 17 residues. Trimming at V came to 5 bases and at J to 7 bases, leaving 14 bases not matched to a gene. CDR3 nucleotides: TGTGCCAGCAGTCCACTCGGGAGCGGGAGGGTAGCGAATGAGCAGTTCTTC. It is translated as CASSPLGSGRVANEQFF.

This clonotype was recorded at least ten times. CDR3 sequence (DNA): TGCGCCAGCAGATTACGCGGGTACGAGCAGTACGTC. This encodes CASRLRGYEQYV. This chain uses TRBV5-1 with TRBJ2-7; tentatively, D is TRBD2 (5 bases). Germline V gene sequence: CDR1 SGHRS, CDR2 YFSETQ. The CDR3 totals 12 residues. V dropped 5 bases and J dropped 4 bases, with 10 bases sitting between them.

This clonotype was picked up many times. The chain carries TRBV6-2 or TRBV6-3 and TRBJ2-7, with TRBD2 as a possible D gene (5 bases). The germline V gene has CDR1 MNHEY and CDR2 SVGEGT. Trimming removed 5 bases at V and 0 bases at J, with 11 bases between. The CDR3 contains 14 residues. The CDR3 reads CASSTAGVSYEQYV. The DNA for the CDR3 is TGTGCCAGCAGTACCGCCGGGGTCTCCTACGAGCAGTACGTC.

This clonotype came up many times. The chain employs TRBV20-1 and TRBJ2-1; TRBD2 matches 8 bases. The germline V gene has CDR1 DFQATT and CDR2 SNEGSKA (reference sequence). The CDR3 sequence is 13 residues long. V lost 8 bases to trimming and J lost 9 bases; unmatched junction nucleotides: 12. The CDR3 reads CSKKRERLGEQFF. DNA of the CDR3: TGCAGTAAAAAGCGGGAGCGCCTCGGTGAGCAGTTCTTC.

This clonotype showed up many times. The chain recombines TRBV29-1 with TRBJ1-4; TRBD1 matches at 7 bases. The CDR3 totals 14 residues. Trimming took 5 bases from V and 7 from J; bases not matched to a gene: 10. The germline V gene encodes CDR1 SQVTM and CDR2 ANQGSEA. CDR3 in DNA: TGCAGCGTTCCTGAGGGGGCGGGGAGTGAAAAACTGTTTTTT. It yields the protein CSVPEGAGSEKLFF.

This clonotype was observed many times. The chain carries TRBV5-5 and TRBJ2-5; 9 nucleotides line up with TRBD1. V shed 0 bases and J 5 bases; nucleotides not matched to a gene: 11. The CDR3 totals 17 residues. The germline V gene encodes CDR1 SGHKS and CDR2 YYEKEE (reference sequence). The CDR3 DNA follows: TGTGCCAGCAGCTTGGAATTGTGGACAGGGGTGATGGAGACCCAGTACTTC. It codes for CASSLELWTGVMETQYF.

This clonotype was counted at least ten times. The chain links TRBV6-1 to TRBJ2-6, with D possibly being TRBD1 or TRBD2 (5 bases each). Between the trimmed V and J ends, which lost 7 bases and 2 bases, there was a span of 18 bases. The CDR3 length is 17 residues. CDR1 MNHNS and CDR2 SASEGT come from the germline V gene. The CDR3 sequence: CASNPGIGAPGANVLTF. The CDR3 coding sequence is TGTGCCAGCAATCCGGGGATCGGGGCTCCTGGGGCCAACGTCCTGACTTTC.

This clonotype was seen many times. V usage is TRBV4-3 and J usage is TRBJ2-7; TRBD2 matches at 10 bases. The CDR3 extends over 15 amino acids. The germline gives CDR1 LGHNA, CDR2 YSLEER. V trimming: 1 base; J trimming: 2 bases; junction bases outside the gene matches: 2. For the CDR3, the DNA is TGCGCCAGCAGCCAAGGTAGCGGGAGGCCCTACGAGCAGTACTTC. It specifies CASSQGSGRPYEQYF.

This clonotype occurred many times. The CDR3 loop is CSATPSGVNTGELFF. The CDR3, as DNA: TGCAGTGCAACTCCTAGCGGGGTGAACACCGGGGAGCTGTTTTTT. The chain couples TRBV20-1 to TRBJ2-2, with TRBD2 matching 9 bases. This CDR3 contains 15 residues. CDR1 is DFQATT, CDR2 SNEGSKA, per germline (reference sequence). With 6 bases clipped from V and 1 base from J, the junction kept 6 bases outside the gene matches.

This clonotype was seen many times. The chain joins TRBV7-2 to TRBJ2-5; 8 bases line up with TRBD1. The germline V gene encodes CDR1 SGHTA and CDR2 FQGNSA. The CDR3 spans 15 residues. After removal of 5 bases from V and 4 bases from J, the junction contained 9 bases not matched to a gene. The CDR3 DNA sequence: TGTGCCAGCAGCACAGGACAGGGCGTAGGAGAGACCCAGTACTTC. Its translation: CASSTGQGVGETQYF.

This clonotype occurred a few times. The rearrangement links TRBV6-5 to TRBJ2-1; D unclear. The CDR3 extends over 16 amino acids. CDR1 is MNHEY, CDR2 SVGAGI, per germline. V lost 0 bases and J lost 4, with 13 bases in between. CDR3 in DNA: TGTGCCAGCAGTTACTCGATTGACTTTACTTACAATGAGCAGTTCTTC. This sequence encodes CASSYSIDFTYNEQFF.